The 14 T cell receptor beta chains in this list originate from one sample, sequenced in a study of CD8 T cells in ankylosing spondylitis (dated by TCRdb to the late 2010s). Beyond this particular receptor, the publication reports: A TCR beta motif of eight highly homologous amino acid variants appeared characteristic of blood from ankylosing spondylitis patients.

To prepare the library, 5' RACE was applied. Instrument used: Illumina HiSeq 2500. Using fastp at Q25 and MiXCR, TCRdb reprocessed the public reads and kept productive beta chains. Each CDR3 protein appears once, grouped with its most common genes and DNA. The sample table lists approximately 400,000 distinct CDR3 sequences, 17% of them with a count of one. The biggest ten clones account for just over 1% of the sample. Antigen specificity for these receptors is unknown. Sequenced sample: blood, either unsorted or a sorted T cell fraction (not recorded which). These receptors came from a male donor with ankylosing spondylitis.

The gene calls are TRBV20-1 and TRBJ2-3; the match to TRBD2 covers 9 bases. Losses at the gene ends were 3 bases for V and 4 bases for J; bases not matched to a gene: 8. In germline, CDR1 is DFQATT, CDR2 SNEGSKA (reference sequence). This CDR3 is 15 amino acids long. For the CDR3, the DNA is TGCAGTGCTAGCAAGGGGACTAGCAAAGCAGATACGCAGTATTTT. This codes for CSASKGTSKADTQYF.

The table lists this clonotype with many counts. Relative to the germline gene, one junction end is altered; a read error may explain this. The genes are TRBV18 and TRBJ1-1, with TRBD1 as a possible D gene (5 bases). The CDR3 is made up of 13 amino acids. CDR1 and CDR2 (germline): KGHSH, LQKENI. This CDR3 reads CASSSDRNTEAFF. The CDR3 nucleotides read TGCGCCAGCAGCTCTGACAGGAACACTGAAGCTTTCTTT.

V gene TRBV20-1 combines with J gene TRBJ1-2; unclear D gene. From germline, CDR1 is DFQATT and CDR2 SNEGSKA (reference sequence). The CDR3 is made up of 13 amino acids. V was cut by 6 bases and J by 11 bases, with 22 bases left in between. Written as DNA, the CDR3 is TGCAGTGCCAAAAGCCTACAAGGGCTGGGTTACACCTTC. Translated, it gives CSAKSLQGLGYTF.

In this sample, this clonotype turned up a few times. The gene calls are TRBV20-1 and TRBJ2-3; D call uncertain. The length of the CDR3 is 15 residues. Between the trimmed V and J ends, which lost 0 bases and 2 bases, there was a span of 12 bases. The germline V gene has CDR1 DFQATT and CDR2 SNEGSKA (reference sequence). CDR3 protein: CSARDRLPNTDTQYF. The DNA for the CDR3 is TGCAGTGCTAGAGATCGGCTCCCGAACACAGATACGCAGTATTTT.

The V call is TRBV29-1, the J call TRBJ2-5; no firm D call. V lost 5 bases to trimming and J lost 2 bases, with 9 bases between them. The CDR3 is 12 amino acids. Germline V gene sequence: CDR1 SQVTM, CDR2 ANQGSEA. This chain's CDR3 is CSVLGRQETQYF. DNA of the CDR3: TGCAGCGTTCTGGGAAGGCAAGAGACCCAGTACTTC.

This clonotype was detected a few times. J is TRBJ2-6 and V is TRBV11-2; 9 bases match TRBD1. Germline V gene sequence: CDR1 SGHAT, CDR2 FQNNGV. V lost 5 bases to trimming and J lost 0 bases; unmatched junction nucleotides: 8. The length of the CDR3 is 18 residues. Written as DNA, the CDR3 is TGTGCCAGCAGCCAGGGACAGGGCCTGCTCTCTGGGGCCAACGTCCTGACTTTC. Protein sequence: CASSQGQGLLSGANVLTF.

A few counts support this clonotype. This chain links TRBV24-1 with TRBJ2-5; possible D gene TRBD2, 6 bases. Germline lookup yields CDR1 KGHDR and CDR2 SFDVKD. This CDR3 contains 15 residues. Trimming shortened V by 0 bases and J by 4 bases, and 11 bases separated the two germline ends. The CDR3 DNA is TGTGCCACCAGTGATTTGCAACGGGAGAGAGAGACCCAGTACTTC. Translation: CATSDLQRERETQYF.

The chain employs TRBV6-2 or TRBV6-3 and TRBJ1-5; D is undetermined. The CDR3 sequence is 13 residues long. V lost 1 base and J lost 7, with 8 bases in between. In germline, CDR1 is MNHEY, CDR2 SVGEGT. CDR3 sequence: CASSYFESQPQHF. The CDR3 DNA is TGTGCCAGCAGTTACTTCGAATCACAGCCCCAGCATTTT.

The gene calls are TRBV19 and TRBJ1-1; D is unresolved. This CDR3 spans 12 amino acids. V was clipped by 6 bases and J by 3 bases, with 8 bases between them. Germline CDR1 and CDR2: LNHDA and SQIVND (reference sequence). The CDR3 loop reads CASSIRDTEAFF. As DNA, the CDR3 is TGTGCCAGTAGCATCCGGGACACTGAAGCTTTCTTT.

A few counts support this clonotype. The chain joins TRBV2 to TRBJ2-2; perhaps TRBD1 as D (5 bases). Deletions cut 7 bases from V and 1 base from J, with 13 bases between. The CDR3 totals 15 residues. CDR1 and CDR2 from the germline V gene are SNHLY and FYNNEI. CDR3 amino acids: CASNFHRKNTGELFF. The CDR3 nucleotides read TGTGCCAGCAACTTTCACAGGAAGAACACCGGGGAGCTGTTTTTT.

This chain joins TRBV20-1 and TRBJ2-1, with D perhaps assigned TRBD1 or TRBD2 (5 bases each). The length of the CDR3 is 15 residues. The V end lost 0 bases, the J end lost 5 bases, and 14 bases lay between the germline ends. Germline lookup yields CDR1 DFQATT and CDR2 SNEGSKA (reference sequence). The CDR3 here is CSARDWTGTNNEQFF. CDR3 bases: TGCAGTGCTAGAGATTGGACGGGGACCAACAATGAGCAGTTCTTC.

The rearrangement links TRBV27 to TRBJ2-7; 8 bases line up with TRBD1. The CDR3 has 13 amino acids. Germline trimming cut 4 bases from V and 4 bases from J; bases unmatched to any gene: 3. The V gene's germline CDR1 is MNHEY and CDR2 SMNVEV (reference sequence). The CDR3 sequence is CASSWTGQYEQYF. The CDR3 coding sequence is TGTGCCAGCAGTTGGACAGGGCAGTACGAGCAGTACTTC.

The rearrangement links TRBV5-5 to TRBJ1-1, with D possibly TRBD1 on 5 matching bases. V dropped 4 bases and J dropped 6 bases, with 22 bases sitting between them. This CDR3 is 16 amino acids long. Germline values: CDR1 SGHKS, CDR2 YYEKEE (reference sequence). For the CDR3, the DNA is TGTGCCAGCAGCCCCTATCAGTCGGGCCTACAGGCTGAAGCTTTCTTT. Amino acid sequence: CASSPYQSGLQAEAFF.

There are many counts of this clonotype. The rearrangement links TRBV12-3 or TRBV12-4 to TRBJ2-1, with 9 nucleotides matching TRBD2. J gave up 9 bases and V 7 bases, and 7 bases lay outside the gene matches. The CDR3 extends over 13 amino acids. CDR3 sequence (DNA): TGTGCCAGCAAGGCGGGGGGGATGGGTGAGCAGTTCTTC. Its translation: CASKAGGMGEQFF.